The T cell receptor beta chain described here comes from a study of vaccination and CD4 T cells after COVID-19. Turning to the study itself: Sampling that followed vaccination took place a median approximately 70 days after dose two, within a range of 14 to 241. Study results and limitations: When vaccine-specific clones from convalescent patients were examined, 304 of 307 were spike mono-reactive.

This clonotype was counted only a few times. Its antigen is not identified. CDR1 and CDR2 from the germline V gene are SEHNR and FQNEAQ (reference sequence). After removal of 4 bases from V and 8 bases from J, the junction contained 10 bases not matched to a gene. There are 14 residues in the CDR3. The treatment here: roughly 11-day PBMC culture with coronavirus spike peptide pools or control peptides (ViraFEST assay). From the unexposed donor, CD4+ T cells were collected ahead of the COVID-19 pandemic (2011-2018). The Oncomine TCR Beta short-read assay was what sequenced the DNA obtained from cultured CD4+ T cells. Each CDR3 protein gets one entry after TCRdb re-called the PCR reads with MiXCR. The sample holds approximately 7,000 distinct CDR3 sequences, about half seen once.

The material sequenced was CD4+ T cells from blood, cultured in vitro. This clonotype originated in a human donor in good health. V and J are TRBV7-9 and TRBJ1-2; 7 bases agree with TRBD1. CDR3: CASSYHLGQTGYTF. In DNA, the CDR3 is TGTGCCAGCAGCTATCACTTGGGACAGACCGGCTACACCTTC. Drawing the rest from reference TRBV7-9 and TRBJ1-2, the complete variable domain is DTGVSQNPRHKITKRGQNVTFRCDPISEHNRLYWYRQTLGQGPEFLTYFQNEAQLEKSRLLSDRFSAERPKGSFSTLEIQRTEQGDSAMYLCASSYHLGQTGYTFGSGTRLTVV.